This T cell receptor beta chain is from a study of T cells in Graves' hyperthyroidism and ophthalmopathy. Study conclusions and caveats: Most expanded thyroid clonotypes above 0.001 recurred in blood.

Researchers took RNA transcripts and amplified the TCR beta CDR3 regions from them. HTBI primers were used for first-round RT-PCR of the TCR CDR3. TCRdb ran MiXCR on the multiplex PCR reads and lists one entry per CDR3 protein. Among hundreds of thousands of distinct CDR3 sequences, approximately 13% were seen once, and the ten largest hold 9.2%. This CDR3 region has 14 residues. Points on this clonotype: The antigen is undetermined. This clone may be a read error of a much larger clone one base away.

V usage is TRBV12-3 or TRBV12-4 and J usage is TRBJ1-5; 8 bases align to TRBD1. Specimen: blood. The source of this sequence is a woman between 18 and 29 years old with Graves' hyperthyroidism. Here the CDR3 reads CVSSLDRDDQPQHF. For the CDR3, the DNA is TGTGTCAGCAGTTTGGACAGGGACGATCAGCCCCAGCATTTT.